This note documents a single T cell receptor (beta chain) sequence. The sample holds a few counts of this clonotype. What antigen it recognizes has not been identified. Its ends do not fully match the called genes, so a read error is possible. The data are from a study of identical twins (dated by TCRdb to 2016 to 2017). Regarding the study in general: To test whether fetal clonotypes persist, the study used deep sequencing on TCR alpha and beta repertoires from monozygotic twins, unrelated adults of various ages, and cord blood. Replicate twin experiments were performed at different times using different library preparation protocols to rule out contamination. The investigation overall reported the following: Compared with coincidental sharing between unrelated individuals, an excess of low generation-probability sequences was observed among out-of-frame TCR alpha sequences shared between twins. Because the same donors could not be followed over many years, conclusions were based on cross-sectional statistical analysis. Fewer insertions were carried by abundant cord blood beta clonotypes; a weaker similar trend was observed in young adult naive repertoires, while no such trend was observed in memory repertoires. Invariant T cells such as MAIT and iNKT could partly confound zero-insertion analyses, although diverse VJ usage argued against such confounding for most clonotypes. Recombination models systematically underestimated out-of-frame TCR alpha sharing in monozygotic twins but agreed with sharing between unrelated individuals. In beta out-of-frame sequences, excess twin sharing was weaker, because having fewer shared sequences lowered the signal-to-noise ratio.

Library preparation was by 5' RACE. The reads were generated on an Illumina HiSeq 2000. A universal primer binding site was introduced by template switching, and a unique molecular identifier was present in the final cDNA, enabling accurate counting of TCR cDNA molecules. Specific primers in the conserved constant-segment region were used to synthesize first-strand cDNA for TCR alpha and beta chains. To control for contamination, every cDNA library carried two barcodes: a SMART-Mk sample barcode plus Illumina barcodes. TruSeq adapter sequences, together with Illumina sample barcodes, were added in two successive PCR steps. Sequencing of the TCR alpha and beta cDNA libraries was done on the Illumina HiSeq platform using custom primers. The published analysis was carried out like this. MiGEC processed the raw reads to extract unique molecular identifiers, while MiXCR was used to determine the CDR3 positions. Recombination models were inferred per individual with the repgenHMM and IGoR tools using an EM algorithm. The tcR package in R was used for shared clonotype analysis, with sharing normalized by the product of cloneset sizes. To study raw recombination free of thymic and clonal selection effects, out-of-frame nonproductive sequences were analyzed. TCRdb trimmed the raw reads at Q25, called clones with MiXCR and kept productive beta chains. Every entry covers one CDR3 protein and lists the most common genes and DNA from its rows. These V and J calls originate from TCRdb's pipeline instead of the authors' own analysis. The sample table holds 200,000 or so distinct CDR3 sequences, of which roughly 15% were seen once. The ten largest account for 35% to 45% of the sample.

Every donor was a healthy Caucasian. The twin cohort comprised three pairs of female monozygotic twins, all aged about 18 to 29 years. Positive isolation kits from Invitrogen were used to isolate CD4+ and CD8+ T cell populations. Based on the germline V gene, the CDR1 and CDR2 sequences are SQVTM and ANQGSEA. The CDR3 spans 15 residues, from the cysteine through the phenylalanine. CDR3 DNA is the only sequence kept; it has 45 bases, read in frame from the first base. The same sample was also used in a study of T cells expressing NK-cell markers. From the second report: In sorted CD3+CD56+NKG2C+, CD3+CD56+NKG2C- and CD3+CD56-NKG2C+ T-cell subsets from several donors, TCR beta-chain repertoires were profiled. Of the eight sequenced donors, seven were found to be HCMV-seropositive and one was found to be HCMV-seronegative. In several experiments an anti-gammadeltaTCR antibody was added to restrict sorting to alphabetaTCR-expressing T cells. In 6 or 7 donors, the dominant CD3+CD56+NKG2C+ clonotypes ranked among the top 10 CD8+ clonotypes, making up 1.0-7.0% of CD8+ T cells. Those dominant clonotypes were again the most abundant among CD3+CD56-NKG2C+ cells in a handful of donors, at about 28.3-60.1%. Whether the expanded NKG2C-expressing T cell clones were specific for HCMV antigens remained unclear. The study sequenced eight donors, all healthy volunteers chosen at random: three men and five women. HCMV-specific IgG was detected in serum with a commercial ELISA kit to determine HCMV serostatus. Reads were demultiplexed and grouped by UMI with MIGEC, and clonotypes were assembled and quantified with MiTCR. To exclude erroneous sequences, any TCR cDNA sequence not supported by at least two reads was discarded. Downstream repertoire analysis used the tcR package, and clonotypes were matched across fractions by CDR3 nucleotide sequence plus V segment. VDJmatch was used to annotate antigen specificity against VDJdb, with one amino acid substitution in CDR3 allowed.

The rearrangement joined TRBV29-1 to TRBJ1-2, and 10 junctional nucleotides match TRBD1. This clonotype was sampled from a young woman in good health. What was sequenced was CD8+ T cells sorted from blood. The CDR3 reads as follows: CSVEGTGDYNYGYTF. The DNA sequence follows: TGCAGCGTGGAAGGGACAGGGGATTATAACTATGGCTACACCTTC.